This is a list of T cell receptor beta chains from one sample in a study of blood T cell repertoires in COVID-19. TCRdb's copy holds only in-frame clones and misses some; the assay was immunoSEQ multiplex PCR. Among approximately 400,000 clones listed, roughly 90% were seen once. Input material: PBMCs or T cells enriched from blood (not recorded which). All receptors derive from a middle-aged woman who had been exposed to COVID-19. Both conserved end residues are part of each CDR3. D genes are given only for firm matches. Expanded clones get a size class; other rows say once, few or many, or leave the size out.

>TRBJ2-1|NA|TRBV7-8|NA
TGTGCCAGCAGAATTTTTGGCCCAACCATTTCCTACAATGAGCAGTTCTTC
CASRIFGPTISYNEQFF
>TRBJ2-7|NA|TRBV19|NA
TGTGCCAGTAGTTTACAGGGTGGGGAGCAGTACTTC
CASSLQGGEQYF
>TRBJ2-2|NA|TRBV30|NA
TGTGCCTGGAGTCCGGGACATACGAACACCGGGGAGCTGTTTTTT
CAWSPGHTNTGELFF
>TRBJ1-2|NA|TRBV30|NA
TGTGCCTGGAGTGTGCCGCTAGGTATCGGTGGCTACACCTTC
CAWSVPLGIGGYTF
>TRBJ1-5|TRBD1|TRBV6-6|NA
TGTGCCAGCAGTCGTCCCCAGGGGGCAACGACAACGAGCAATCAGCCCCAGCATTTT
CASSRPQGATTTSNQPQHF
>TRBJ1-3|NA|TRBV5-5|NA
TGTGCCAGCTCAGGGGTAGCAGGAAACACCATATATTTT
CASSGVAGNTIYF
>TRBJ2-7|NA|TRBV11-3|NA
TGTGCCAGCAGCTTAGATCTTGGAGGGGGCGACGACGAGCAGTACTTC
CASSLDLGGGDDEQYF
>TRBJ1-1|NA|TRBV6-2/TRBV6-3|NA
TGTGCCAGCAGTCAGGAATTCCCAGTGGCTGAAGCTTTCTTT
CASSQEFPVAEAFF
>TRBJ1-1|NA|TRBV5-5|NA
TGTGCCAGCAGCCAACAGACCGCGATAGGAGCTTTCTTT
CASSQQTAIGAFF
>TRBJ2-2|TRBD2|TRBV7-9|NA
TGTGCCAGCAGCTCCCGGGCGACTAGCGGGAGGACCACCGGGGAGCTGTTTTTT
CASSSRATSGRTTGELFF
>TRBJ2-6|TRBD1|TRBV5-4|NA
TGTGCCAGCAGCCCAAGACAGGGGGCACTTAGTGGGGCCAACGTCCTGACTTTC
CASSPRQGALSGANVLTF
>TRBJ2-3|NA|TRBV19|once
TGTGCCAGTAGTATTCAGGATCTTAGCACAGATACGCAGTATTTT
CASSIQDLSTDTQYF
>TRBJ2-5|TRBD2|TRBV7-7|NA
TGTGCTAGCAGCTTAGGTGCTAGCGGACAAGAGACCCAGTACTTC
CASSLGASGQETQYF
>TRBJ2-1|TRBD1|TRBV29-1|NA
TGCAGCGTGGATATTGGACAGGGGGCCTATAGCTCCTACAATGAGCAGTTCTTC
CSVDIGQGAYSSYNEQFF
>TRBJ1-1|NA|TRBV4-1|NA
TGCGCCAGCAGCCCAGGCAGGGGTACTGAAGCTTTCTTT
CASSPGRGTEAFF
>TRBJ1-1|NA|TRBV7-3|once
TGTGCCAGCAGCCAGGGGACCACCGGGGCTGAAGCTTTCTTT
CASSQGTTGAEAFF
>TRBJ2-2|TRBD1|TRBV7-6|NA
TGTGCCAGCAGCTCCGGGACAGGGATCACCGGGGAGCTGTTTTTT
CASSSGTGITGELFF
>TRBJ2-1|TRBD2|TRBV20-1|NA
TGCAGTGCTAGTGCATTGGGACTAGCGGGAGTCCATGAGCAGTTCTTC
CSASALGLAGVHEQFF
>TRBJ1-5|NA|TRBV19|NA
TGTGCCAGTAGGACAGGAGTTGGGGTTCCCGATAGCAATCAGCCCCAGCATTTT
CASRTGVGVPDSNQPQHF
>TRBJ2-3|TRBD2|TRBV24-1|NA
TGTGCCACCAGTGACCCCAAACGGGAGGTGACAGATACGCAGTATTTT
CATSDPKREVTDTQYF
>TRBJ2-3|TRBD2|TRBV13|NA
TGTGCCAGCAGCTTAGGCCGGGGGGCAGATACGCAGTATTTT
CASSLGRGADTQYF
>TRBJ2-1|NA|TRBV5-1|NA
TGCGCCAGCAGCCCGGTGGGGGGAGGAAAGGTAAATGAGCAGTTCTTC
CASSPVGGGKVNEQFF
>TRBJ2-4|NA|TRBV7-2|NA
TGTGCCAGCAGCTTAAGCCAGGGTGCCAAAAACATTCAGTACTTC
CASSLSQGAKNIQYF
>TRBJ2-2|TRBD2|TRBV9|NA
TGTGCCAGCAGCGATTTAGTAGCCGGACTAGCGGGAGGCACCGGGGAGCTGTTTTTT
CASSDLVAGLAGGTGELFF
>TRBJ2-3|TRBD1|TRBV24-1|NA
TGTGCCACCAGTGGAGAAAAGGCAGGGACAGCAGATACGCAGTATTTT
CATSGEKAGTADTQYF
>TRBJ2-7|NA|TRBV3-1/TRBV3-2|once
TGTGCCAGCAGCCAAGGGGCCGGGACCTACGAGCAGTACTTC
CASSQGAGTYEQYF
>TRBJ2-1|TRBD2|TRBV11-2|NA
TGTGCCAGCAGCTTCATAGGGACTAGCGATTCGAATGAGCAGTTCTTC
CASSFIGTSDSNEQFF
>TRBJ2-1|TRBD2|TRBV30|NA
TGTGCCTGGAGTGTAGACCGAAGCGGGAGGGCCTACAATGAGCAGTTCTTC
CAWSVDRSGRAYNEQFF
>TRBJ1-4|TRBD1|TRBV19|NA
TGTGCCAGTAGTATAGACGCCGGGACAGGGAGTGAAAAACTGTTTTTT
CASSIDAGTGSEKLFF
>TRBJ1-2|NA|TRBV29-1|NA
TGCAGCGTTGATCGCGCCAACTATGGCTACACCTTC
CSVDRANYGYTF
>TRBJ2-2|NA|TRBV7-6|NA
TGTGCCAGCAGCCCACGGACAGTGAACACCGGGGAGCTGTTTTTT
CASSPRTVNTGELFF
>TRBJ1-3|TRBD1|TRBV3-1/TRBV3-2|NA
TGTGCCAGCAGCCAAGAACAGGGGCGCAATGGAAACACCATATATTTT
CASSQEQGRNGNTIYF
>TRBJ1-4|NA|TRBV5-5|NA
TGTGCCAGCAGCTTAGGAGTTAATGAAAAACTGTTTTTT
CASSLGVNEKLFF
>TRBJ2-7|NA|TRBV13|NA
TGTGCCAGCAGCTTCGCGCGCTACGAGCAGTACTTC
CASSFARYEQYF
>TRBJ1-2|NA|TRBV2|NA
TGTGCCAGCAGTACCCCAGGGAGGTCTCGGAACTATGGCTACACCTTC
CASSTPGRSRNYGYTF
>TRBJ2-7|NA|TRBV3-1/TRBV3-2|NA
TGTGCCAGCAGTCGCGGCGGAGGCGAGCAGTACTTC
CASSRGGGEQYF
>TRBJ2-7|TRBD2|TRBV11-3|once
TGTGCCAGCAGCTTAGGAGCGGGAGTCGCCGGCGAGCAGTACTTC
CASSLGAGVAGEQYF
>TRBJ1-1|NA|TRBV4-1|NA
TGCGCCAGCAGCCTGGGACATTCCGGGGACACTGAAGCTTTCTTT
CASSLGHSGDTEAFF
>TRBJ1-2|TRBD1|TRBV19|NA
TGTGCCAGTAGCCCGGACAGGGTGGATGGCTACACCTTC
CASSPDRVDGYTF
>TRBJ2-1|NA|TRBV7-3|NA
TGTGCCAGCAGCTTAAATCCCACCGGTGAGCAGTTCTTC
CASSLNPTGEQFF
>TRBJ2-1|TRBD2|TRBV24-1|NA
TGTGCCACCAGTGATCGGGGGGGGCTTGGGAATGAGCAGTTCTTC
CATSDRGGLGNEQFF
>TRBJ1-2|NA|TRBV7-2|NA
TGTGCCAGCAGCCCGCCCGACAAGTTCTATGGCTACACCTTC
CASSPPDKFYGYTF
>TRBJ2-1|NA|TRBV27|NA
TGTGCCAGCAGTTTGTTACAGGGATCGGGTGAGCAGTTCTTC
CASSLLQGSGEQFF
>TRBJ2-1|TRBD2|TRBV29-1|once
TGCAGCGTTGAACGTCTGCGGGGGGAAGAGCAGTTCTTC
CSVERLRGEEQFF
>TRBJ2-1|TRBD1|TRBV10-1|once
TGCGCCAGCAGTTTCGGACAGGGGGCTGGCAATGAGCAGTTCTTC
CASSFGQGAGNEQFF
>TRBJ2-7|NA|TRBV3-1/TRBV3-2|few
TGTGCCAGCAGCCAAGACGCTGGTAGCGAATACTTC
CASSQDAGSEYF
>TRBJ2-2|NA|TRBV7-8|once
TGTGCCAGCAGCTTAGGTCTAGGTACCGGGGAGCTGTTTTTT
CASSLGLGTGELFF
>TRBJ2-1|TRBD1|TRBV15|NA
TGTGCCACCAGCAGAGCAGGGGGTCGCTCCTACAATGAGCAGTTCTTC
CATSRAGGRSYNEQFF